The sequence of this TCR beta chain was determined in a study of blood T cell repertoires in COVID-19. Using immunoSEQ multiplex PCR, the repertoire was profiled, and TCRdb retains in-frame clones only, with some absent. The sample has roughly 280,000 clones; 75% to 90% are singletons. Germline CDR1 MNHEY, CDR2 SMNVEV (reference sequence). The CDR3 spans 20 residues. V lost 7 bases and J lost 0, with 25 bases in between. The sequenced material came from peripheral blood. The rearrangement links TRBV27 to TRBJ2-6, with D perhaps TRBD1 (8 bases). The receptor was isolated from a woman aged 70-85 years with acute or convalescent COVID-19. The chain's CDR3 is CASTRTGREPQSSGANVLTF. CDR3 nucleotides: TGTGCCAGCACGAGGACAGGGAGGGAACCACAAAGCTCTGGGGCCAACGTCCTGACTTTC.